This TCR beta chain was profiled in a study of beta chain features in type 1 diabetes. Study findings and constraints: Within the patient group, naive, central memory and Treg TCRB repertoires appeared more similar to each other than within healthy donors. Lower insertion and higher deletion counts appeared at VDJ junctions in type 1 diabetes patients.

Germline loops: CDR1 SGHRS, CDR2 YFSETQ. J gave up 5 bases and V 1 base, and 4 bases lay outside the gene matches. This CDR3 has 14 amino acids. cDNA synthesis used the whole RNA isolate, giving expressed TCRB sequences. The data were produced by immunoSEQ multiplex PCR, yet TCRdb's version contains in-frame clones alone and is incomplete. The top ten clones hold approximately 0.016% of a sample with roughly 350,000 clones, 11% of them seen once. Of note for this clone: The target antigen is unknown.

The V call is TRBV5-1, the J call TRBJ2-5, with 8 bases matching TRBD2. Sequences were obtained from naive CD4+ T cells from blood. The receptor was derived from a woman under 40 in good health. The CDR3 sequence is CASSLSGSRETQYF. CDR3 DNA sequence: TGCGCCAGCAGCTTGAGCGGGAGCAGGGAGACCCAGTACTTC.